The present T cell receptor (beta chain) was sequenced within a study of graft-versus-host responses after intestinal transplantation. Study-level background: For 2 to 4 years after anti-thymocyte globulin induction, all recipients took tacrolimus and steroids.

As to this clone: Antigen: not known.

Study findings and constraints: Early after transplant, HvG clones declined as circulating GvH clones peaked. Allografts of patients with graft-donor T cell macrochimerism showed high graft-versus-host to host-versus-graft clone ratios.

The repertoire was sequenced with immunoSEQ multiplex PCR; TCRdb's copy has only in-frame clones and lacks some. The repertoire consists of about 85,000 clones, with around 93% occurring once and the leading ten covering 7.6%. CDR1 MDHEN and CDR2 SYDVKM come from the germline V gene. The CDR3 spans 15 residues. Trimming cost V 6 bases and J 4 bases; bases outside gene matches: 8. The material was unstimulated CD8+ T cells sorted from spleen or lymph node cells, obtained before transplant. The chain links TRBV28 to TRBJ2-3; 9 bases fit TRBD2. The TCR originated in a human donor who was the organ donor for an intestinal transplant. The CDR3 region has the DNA TGTGCCAGCAGCAGACTAGCGGATACGGCAGATACGCAGTATTTT. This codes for CASSRLADTADTQYF.